The next 14 T cell receptor beta chains were all read from a single sample in a study of response to subunit inactivated influenza vaccine. Via MiXCR, TCRdb re-called the RT-PCR reads, giving one row per CDR3 protein. The table has hundreds of thousands of distinct CDR3 sequences, 10% to 15% seen once. Sequencing was performed on PBMCs from blood, taken on the day of vaccination. Source of these receptors: a man aged 50 or older who received an inactivated influenza vaccine.

The J gene is TRBJ2-7, the V gene TRBV20-1; TRBD2 aligns across 7 bases. Losses at the gene ends were 0 bases for V and 6 bases for J; bases not matched to a gene: 17. CDR1 is DFQATT, CDR2 SNEGSKA, per germline (reference sequence). This CDR3 spans 17 amino acids. DNA for the CDR3: TGCAGTGCTAGAGATTATCTAACGAGCGGGAAGATAGTCGAGCAGTACTTC. This sequence encodes CSARDYLTSGKIVEQYF.

This clonotype came up many times. J is TRBJ2-3 and V is TRBV20-1, with D perhaps assigned TRBD1 or TRBD2 (6 bases each). V gave up 1 base and J gave up 5 bases, with 13 bases separating them. This CDR3 comprises 14 residues. The germline CDR1 and CDR2 sequences are DFQATT and SNEGSKA (reference sequence). CDR3 DNA sequence: TGCAGTGCTAGAGTCCCGGGGGCTGGAGATACGCAGTATTTT. It codes for CSARVPGAGDTQYF.

This clonotype was recorded a few times. The chain uses TRBV14 and TRBJ2-5; D may be TRBD1 (5 bases). Between the trimmed V and J ends, which lost 1 base and 2 bases, there was a span of 17 bases. The CDR3 has 17 amino acids. Germline V gives CDR1 SGHDN, CDR2 FVKESK. The CDR3 DNA sequence: TGTGCCAGCAGCCAAGCTTGGGGCGGAGTCCTACAAGAGACCCAGTACTTC. Its translation: CASSQAWGGVLQETQYF.

The genes are TRBV12-3 or TRBV12-4 and TRBJ2-5; TRBD2 agrees at 14 bases. Unmatched junction bases numbered 3, after V lost 5 bases and J lost 4 bases. The CDR3 runs to 15 residues. In DNA form, the CDR3 reads TGTGCCAGCAGTCGAGGACTAGCGGGAGGAGAGACCCAGTACTTC. The encoded protein is CASSRGLAGGETQYF.

This clonotype was detected many times. The chain joins TRBV10-3 to TRBJ2-2, with 9 bases that match TRBD2. The CDR3 totals 15 residues. J lost 2 bases, V lost 7 bases, and 5 bases had no gene match. Per germline, CDR1 ENHRY and CDR2 SYGVKD. The CDR3 is CAINALAGNTGELFF. The DNA for the CDR3 is TGTGCCATCAATGCACTAGCGGGCAACACCGGGGAGCTGTTTTTT.

This clonotype was observed a few times. The rearrangement links TRBV3-1 to TRBJ2-1; tentative D call: TRBD1 (6 bases). V lost 6 bases to trimming and J lost 8 bases, with 20 bases between them. Per the germline V gene, CDR1 is LGHDT and CDR2 is YNNKEL (reference sequence). The CDR3 totals 15 residues. The CDR3 spells CASSQRGSWGDEQFF. The CDR3 nucleotides are TGTGCCAGCAGTCAAAGGGGGTCGTGGGGCGATGAGCAGTTCTTC.

The rearrangement joins TRBV28 to TRBJ2-5; 10 bases map to TRBD1. The germline gives CDR1 MDHEN, CDR2 SYDVKM. The length of the CDR3 is 15 residues. With V trimmed by 4 bases and J by 1 base, 3 bases remained unmatched. In DNA form, the CDR3 reads TGTGCCAGCAGTTCCTGGACAGGGGGCCAAGAGACCCAGTACTTC. Translated, it gives CASSSWTGGQETQYF.

The sample holds a few counts of this clonotype. The chain carries TRBV4-1 and TRBJ1-2, with 8 bases aligning to TRBD1. The germline gives CDR1 MGHRA, CDR2 YSYEKL. V shed 2 bases, J shed 4 bases, and the junction held 3 bases outside the gene matches. This CDR3 spans 14 amino acids. CDR3 nucleotide sequence: TGCGCCAGCAGCCAAACGGGACAGGTCTATGGCTACACCTTC. As protein: CASSQTGQVYGYTF.

The chain joins TRBV12-3 or TRBV12-4 to TRBJ1-4, with no clear D. The V gene lost 5 bases and the J gene lost 4 bases, with 20 bases spanning the gap. This CDR3 has 17 residues. The CDR3: CASSPYGSPGGNEKLFF. DNA for the CDR3: TGTGCCAGCAGTCCCTACGGGAGCCCGGGTGGTAATGAAAAACTGTTTTTT.

There are a few counts of this clonotype. The rearrangement joins TRBV4-1 to TRBJ2-3; D may be TRBD1 or TRBD2 (6 bases each). The length of the CDR3 is 14 residues. V lost 4 bases and J 3 bases, leaving 11 bases between the germline ends. CDR1 and CDR2 from the germline V gene are MGHRA and YSYEKL. The CDR3 loop is CASSPTGATDTQYF. The CDR3 DNA is TGCGCCAGCAGCCCTACGGGGGCGACAGATACGCAGTATTTT.

The table lists this clonotype with a few counts. The J gene is TRBJ2-3, the V gene TRBV2; possibly TRBD2 for D (5 bases). The V gene's germline CDR1 is SNHLY and CDR2 FYNNEI. Trimming left V 9 bases short and J 2 bases short, with 21 bases between. This CDR3 spans 16 amino acids. This CDR3 is CASQKRRTADTDTQYF. The CDR3 DNA sequence: TGTGCCAGTCAAAAGAGGAGGACTGCTGACACAGATACGCAGTATTTT.

J is TRBJ2-1 and V is TRBV19, with 7 bases matching TRBD2. Trimming removed 7 bases from V and 3 bases from J; junction bases left unmatched: 9. The CDR3 runs 15 residues. Germline V CDR1 and CDR2: LNHDA, SQIVND (reference sequence). The CDR3 region is CASKWGGGVYNEQFF. The CDR3 DNA follows: TGTGCCAGTAAATGGGGCGGGGGTGTCTACAATGAGCAGTTCTTC.

This clonotype was found a few times. The chain employs TRBV20-1 and TRBJ2-3, with 8 bases aligning to TRBD1. The V and J ends lost 5 bases and 5 bases, in that order; junction bases with no gene match: 12. This CDR3 spans 15 amino acids. The germline V gene encodes CDR1 DFQATT and CDR2 SNEGSKA (reference sequence). The CDR3: CSARKNRGVGDTQYF. The CDR3, as DNA: TGCAGTGCTCGGAAAAACAGGGGGGTGGGAGATACGCAGTATTTT.

This clonotype was detected only a few times. The V gene is TRBV5-1, the J gene TRBJ2-3; 10 positions match TRBD2. The V segment lost 3 bases and the J segment 5 bases; nucleotides outside the gene matches: 6. The CDR3 spans 15 residues. The germline CDR1 and CDR2 sequences are SGHRS and YFSETQ. The CDR3 DNA reads as TGCGCCAGCAGCTCTGGATGGACTAGCGGAGATACGCAGTATTTT. It codes for CASSSGWTSGDTQYF.